Described below is a single T cell receptor beta chain sequence and its context. This sample was taken from a study of T cells expressing NK-cell markers. TCR beta libraries carry UMIs added by 5'RACE template switching. TCRdb reprocessed the 5' RACE reads and keeps a single row for each CDR3 protein, giving no DNA. Its table lists some 450,000 distinct CDR3 sequences. The CDR3 totals 13 residues. Germline CDR1 MGHDK, CDR2 SYGVNS. Sequencing was done on a sample of blood T cells: a sorted CD56 or NKG2C T cell subset, CD4+ or CD8+ T cells, or bulk PBMC T cells (not recorded which). The receptor was derived from a woman between 18 and 70 years old in good health. The chain recombines TRBV25-1 with TRBJ2-7; TCRdb calls TRBD1, which cannot be checked without DNA. The CDR3 spells CASSRTGGNEQYF.